The 17 T cell receptor beta chains in this list originate from one sample, sequenced in a study of OX40 agonist ivuxolimab in advanced cancers. The assay was immunoSEQ multiplex PCR, and TCRdb's table has in-frame clones only and misses some. The sample has 120,000 or so clones, about 92% seen once. The material was CD4+ or CD8+ T cells sorted from blood, obtained in a trial of the OX40 agonist ivuxolimab. All receptors come from an adult with an advanced solid tumor such as melanoma, head and neck, liver or kidney cancer.

The CDR3 bases are TGTGCCAGCAGCTCAACTCTGTATGACAGAGATGAAGCTTTCTTT. Its translation is CASSSTLYDRDEAFF. The genes are TRBV7-8 and TRBJ1-1; D is possibly TRBD1 (5 bases). V lost 4 bases and J lost 7, with 19 bases in between. The CDR3 runs 15 residues. Germline V gene sequence: CDR1 SGHVS, CDR2 FQNEAQ.

V is TRBV9 and J is TRBJ2-3, with TRBD2 matching over 7 bases. Losses at the gene ends were 0 bases for V and 1 base for J; bases not matched to a gene: 17. Looked up from germline, CDR1 is SGDLS and CDR2 is YYNGEE. This CDR3 has 20 amino acids. Here the CDR3 reads CASSVALAYGAGARTDTQYF. In nucleotides, the CDR3 is TGTGCCAGCAGCGTAGCCCTGGCTTACGGGGCGGGAGCGCGCACAGATACGCAGTATTTT. The variable domain in full, completed from reference TRBV9 and TRBJ2-3, reads DSGVTQTPKHLITATGQRVTLRCSPRSGDLSVYWYQQSLDQGLQFLIQYYNGEERAKGNILERFSAQQFPDLHSELNLSSLELGDSALYFCASSVALAYGAGARTDTQYFGPGTRLTVL.

J is TRBJ1-6 and V is TRBV7-2; D remains unclear. The CDR3 is made up of 14 amino acids. The germline V gene encodes CDR1 SGHTA and CDR2 FQGNSA. V was shortened by 5 bases and J by 7 bases, with 12 bases between the two germline ends. CDR3 amino acids: CASSLSSENSPLHF. The CDR3 DNA reads TGTGCCAGCAGCCTTTCCAGTGAGAATTCACCCCTCCACTTT.

This chain joins TRBV7-3 and TRBJ2-2, with D maybe TRBD2 (5 bases). V was cut by 4 bases and J by 8 bases, with 14 bases left in between. This CDR3 comprises 14 residues. Germline CDR1 SGHTA, CDR2 FQGTGA. CDR3 loop: CASSSAGAVGELFF. CDR3 nucleotides: TGTGCCAGCAGCTCTGCGGGCGCGGTGGGGGAGCTGTTTTTT.

In DNA, the CDR3 is TGTGCCAGCAGTGAAGCGATTGGAGATACGCAGTATTTT. Protein product: CASSEAIGDTQYF. The chain couples TRBV6-1 to TRBJ2-3; no clear D gene. With 0 bases removed from V and 5 bases from J, the gap between germline ends came to 6 bases. The CDR3 has 13 residues. CDR1 is MNHNS and CDR2 is SASEGT in the germline V gene.

The V call is TRBV7-2, the J call TRBJ1-2; D gene uncertain. The CDR3 loop spans 13 amino acids. Between the trimmed V and J ends, which lost 1 base and 2 bases, there was a span of 5 bases. The germline CDR1 and CDR2 sequences are SGHTA and FQGNSA. Written as DNA, the CDR3 is TGTGCCAGCAGCTTAGGAAGAAACTATGGCTACACCTTC. This gives the protein CASSLGRNYGYTF.

This chain links TRBV7-9 with TRBJ2-5, with D maybe TRBD1 (7 bases). The CDR3 length is 16 residues. With 5 bases removed from V and 2 bases from J, the gap between germline ends came to 18 bases. Per the germline V gene, CDR1 is SEHNR and CDR2 is FQNEAQ (reference sequence). CDR3 amino acids: CASSPGGTRVQETQYF. The CDR3 DNA follows: TGTGCCAGCAGCCCAGGGGGGACGCGAGTGCAAGAGACCCAGTACTTC.

This chain joins TRBV6-6 and TRBJ1-1, with D possibly TRBD1 on 6 matching bases. V was clipped by 0 bases and J by 0 bases, with 8 bases between them. This CDR3 comprises 15 residues. From germline, CDR1 is MNHNY and CDR2 SVGAGI (reference sequence). CDR3 sequence reads: CASSYSGAVNTEAFF. The DNA of the CDR3 is TGTGCCAGCAGTTACTCGGGGGCGGTGAACACTGAAGCTTTCTTT.

This rearrangement joins TRBV21-1 to TRBJ1-2. TRBV21-1 represents a pseudogene. The CDR3 is made up of 13 amino acids. CDR3 DNA sequence: TGTGCCAGCAGCAAAGAGAGCAGGACGGGCTACACCTTC. It codes for CASSKESRTGYTF.

The chain links TRBV4-1 to TRBJ1-4, with D perhaps TRBD1 (6 bases). This CDR3 has 17 amino acids. The V and J ends lost 1 base and 4 bases respectively, with 16 bases between them. The germline V gene has CDR1 MGHRA and CDR2 YSYEKL. Here the CDR3 reads CASSQAPGTPINEKLFF. The CDR3 bases are TGCGCCAGCAGCCAAGCCCCCGGGACACCAATTAATGAAAAACTGTTTTTT.

The rearrangement links TRBV28 to TRBJ1-3; D gene unclear. The V gene's germline CDR1 is MDHEN and CDR2 SYDVKM. The CDR3 is made up of 14 amino acids. Trimming shortened V by 4 bases and J by 0 bases, and 7 bases separated the two germline ends. For the CDR3, the DNA is TGTGCCAGCAGTTCGGACGGCTCTGGAAACACCATATATTTT. This encodes CASSSDGSGNTIYF.

The rearrangement uses TRBV7-9 and TRBJ2-5; 9 bases line up with TRBD2. The DNA end lines up better with TRBJ2-7; the J call may be wrong. The germline V gene encodes CDR1 SEHNR and CDR2 FQNEAQ (reference sequence). The CDR3 totals 18 residues. CDR3 nucleotide sequence: TGTGCCAGCAGCCCCCGGGGTAGCGGGAGCCCACTCTCCTACGAGCAGTACTTC. It specifies CASSPRGSGSPLSYEQYF.

The CDR3 loop reads CASSSHPGQSYEQYF. DNA of the CDR3: TGTGCCAGCAGCTCTCATCCGGGACAAAGCTACGAGCAGTACTTC. The chain recombines TRBV9 with TRBJ2-7, with D perhaps TRBD1 (6 bases). The CDR3 sequence is 15 residues long. Trimming took 4 bases from V and 3 from J, leaving 17 bases between them. Germline lookup yields CDR1 SGDLS and CDR2 YYNGEE.

The V gene is TRBV30, the J gene TRBJ1-4; possibly TRBD1 for D (6 bases). Trimming left V 0 bases short and J 7 bases short, with 15 bases between. The V gene's germline CDR1 is GTSNPN and CDR2 SVGIG (reference sequence). The CDR3 is made up of 15 amino acids. CDR3 sequence: CAWSVGGTTSEKLFF. CDR3 DNA sequence: TGTGCCTGGAGTGTCGGGGGGACAACAAGTGAAAAACTGTTTTTT.

The chain couples TRBV7-2 to TRBJ1-4, with 7 bases that match TRBD1. There are 15 residues in the CDR3. The germline V gene has CDR1 SGHTA and CDR2 FQGNSA. The V and J ends lost 5 bases and 4 bases, in that order; junction bases with no gene match: 7. The CDR3 loop reads CASSPPGQNNEKLFF. The DNA of the CDR3 is TGTGCCAGCAGCCCACCGGGACAGAATAATGAAAAACTGTTTTTT.

The V and J genes are TRBV4-2 and TRBJ2-5; no definite D call. With 0 bases removed from V and 5 bases from J, the gap between germline ends came to 16 bases. Germline V gene lookup returns CDR1 LGHNA and CDR2 YNFKEQ. CDR3 length equals 16 residues. The CDR3 DNA is TGTGCCAGCAGCCAAGAACAAAGACTTAATGGGGAGACCCAGTACTTC. Protein sequence: CASSQEQRLNGETQYF.

The CDR3 bases are TGTGCCAGCAGCGAGCGGCAGAGCGAGCAGTACTTC. It translates to CASSERQSEQYF. The chain joins TRBV9 to TRBJ2-7; perhaps TRBD2 as D (5 bases). The CDR3 has 12 residues. V gave up 3 bases and J gave up 6 bases, with 10 bases separating them. Germline V gene data show CDR1 as SGDLS and CDR2 as YYNGEE.